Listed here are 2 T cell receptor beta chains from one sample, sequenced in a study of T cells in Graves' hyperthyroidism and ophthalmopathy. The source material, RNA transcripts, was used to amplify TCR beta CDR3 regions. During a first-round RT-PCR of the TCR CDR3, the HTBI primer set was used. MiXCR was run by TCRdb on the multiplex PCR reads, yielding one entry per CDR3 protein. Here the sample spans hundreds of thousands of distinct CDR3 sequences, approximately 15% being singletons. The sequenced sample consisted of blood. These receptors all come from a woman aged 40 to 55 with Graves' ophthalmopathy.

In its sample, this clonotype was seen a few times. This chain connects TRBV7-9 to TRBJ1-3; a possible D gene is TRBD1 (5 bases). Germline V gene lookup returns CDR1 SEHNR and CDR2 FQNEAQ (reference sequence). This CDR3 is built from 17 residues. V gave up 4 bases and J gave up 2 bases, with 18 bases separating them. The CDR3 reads CASSSPGGGVAGNTIYF. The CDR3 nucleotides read TGTGCCAGCAGCTCCCCTGGCGGAGGGGTTGCTGGAAACACCATATATTTT.

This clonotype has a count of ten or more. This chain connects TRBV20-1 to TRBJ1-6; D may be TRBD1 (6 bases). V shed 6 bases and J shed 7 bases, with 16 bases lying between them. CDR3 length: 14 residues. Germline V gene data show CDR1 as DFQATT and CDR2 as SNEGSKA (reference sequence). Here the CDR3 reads CSAGTPMGNSPLHF. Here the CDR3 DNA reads TGCAGTGCCGGGACACCCATGGGGAATTCACCCCTCCACTTT.